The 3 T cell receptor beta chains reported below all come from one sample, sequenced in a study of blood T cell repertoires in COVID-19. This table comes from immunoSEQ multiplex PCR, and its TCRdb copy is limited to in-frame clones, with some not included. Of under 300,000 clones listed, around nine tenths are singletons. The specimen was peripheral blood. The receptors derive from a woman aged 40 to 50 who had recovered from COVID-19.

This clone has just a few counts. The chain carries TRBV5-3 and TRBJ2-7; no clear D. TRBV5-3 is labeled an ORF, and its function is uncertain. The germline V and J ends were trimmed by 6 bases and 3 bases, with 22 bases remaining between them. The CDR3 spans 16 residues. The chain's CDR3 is CARTMSRTCPYYEQYF. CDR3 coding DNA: TGTGCCAGAACCATGTCCCGTACTTGCCCTTACTACGAGCAGTACTTC.

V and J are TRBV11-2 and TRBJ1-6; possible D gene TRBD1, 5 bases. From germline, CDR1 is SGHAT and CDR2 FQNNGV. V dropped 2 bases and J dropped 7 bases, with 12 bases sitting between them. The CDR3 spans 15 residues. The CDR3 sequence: CASSLMEGPNSPLHF. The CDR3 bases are TGTGCCAGCAGCTTAATGGAGGGACCCAATTCACCCCTCCACTTT. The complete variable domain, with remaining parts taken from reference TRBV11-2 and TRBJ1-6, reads EAGVAQSPRYKIIEKRQSVAFWCNPISGHATLYWYQQILGQGPKLLIQFQNNGVVDDSQLPKDRFSAERLKGVDSTLKIQPAKLEDSAVYLCASSLMEGPNSPLHFGNGTRLTVT.

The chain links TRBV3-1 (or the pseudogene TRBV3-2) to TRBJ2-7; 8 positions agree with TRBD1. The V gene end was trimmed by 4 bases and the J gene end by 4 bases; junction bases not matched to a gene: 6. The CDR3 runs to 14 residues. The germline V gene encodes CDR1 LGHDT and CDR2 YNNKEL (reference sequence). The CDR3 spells CASSRRDRMYEQYF. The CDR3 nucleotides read TGTGCCAGCAGCCGCCGGGACAGGATGTACGAGCAGTACTTC.